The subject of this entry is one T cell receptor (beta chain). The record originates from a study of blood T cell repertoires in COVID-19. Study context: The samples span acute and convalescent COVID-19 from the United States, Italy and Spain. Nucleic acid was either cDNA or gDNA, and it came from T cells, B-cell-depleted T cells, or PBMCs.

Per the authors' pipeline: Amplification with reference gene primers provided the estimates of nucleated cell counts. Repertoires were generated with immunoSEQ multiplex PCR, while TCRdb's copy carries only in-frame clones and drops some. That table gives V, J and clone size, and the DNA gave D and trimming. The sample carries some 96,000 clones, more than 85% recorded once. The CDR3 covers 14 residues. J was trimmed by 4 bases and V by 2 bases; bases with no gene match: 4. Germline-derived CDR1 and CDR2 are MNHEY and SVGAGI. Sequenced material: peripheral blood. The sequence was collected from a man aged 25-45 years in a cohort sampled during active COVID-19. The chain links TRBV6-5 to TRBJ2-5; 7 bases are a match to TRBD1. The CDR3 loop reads CASSYSPGGETQYF. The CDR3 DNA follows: TGTGCCAGCAGTTACAGTCCAGGGGGAGAGACCCAGTACTTC.